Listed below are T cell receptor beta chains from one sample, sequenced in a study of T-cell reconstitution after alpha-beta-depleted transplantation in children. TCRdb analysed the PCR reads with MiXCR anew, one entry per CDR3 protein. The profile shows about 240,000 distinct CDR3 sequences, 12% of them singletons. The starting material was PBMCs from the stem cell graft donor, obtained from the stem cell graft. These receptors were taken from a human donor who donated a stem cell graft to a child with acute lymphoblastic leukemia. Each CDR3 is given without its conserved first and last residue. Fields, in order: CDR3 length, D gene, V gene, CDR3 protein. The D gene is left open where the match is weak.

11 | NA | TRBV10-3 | AISLGTTDTIY
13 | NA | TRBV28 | ASSLRNSGANVLT
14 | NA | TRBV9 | ASSVKLPGSPYEQY
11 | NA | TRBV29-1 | SVPGTVNEKLF
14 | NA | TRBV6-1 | ASSPRHGTLNQPQH
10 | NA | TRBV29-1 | SVVGQNEKLF
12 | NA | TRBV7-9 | ASSWDKAKNIQY
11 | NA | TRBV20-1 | SAPYLPPETQY
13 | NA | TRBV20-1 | SAKGQVANTGELF
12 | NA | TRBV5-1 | ASSLGRQGETQY
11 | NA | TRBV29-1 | SVGSRDFTEAF
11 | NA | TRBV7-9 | ASSLGAGSEAF
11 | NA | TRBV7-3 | ASSFNGETEAF
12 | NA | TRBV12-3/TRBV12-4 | ASSLIGSNQPQH
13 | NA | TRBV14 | ASSQTAIAKNIQY
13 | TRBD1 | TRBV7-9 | ASSWTGTGGDEQY